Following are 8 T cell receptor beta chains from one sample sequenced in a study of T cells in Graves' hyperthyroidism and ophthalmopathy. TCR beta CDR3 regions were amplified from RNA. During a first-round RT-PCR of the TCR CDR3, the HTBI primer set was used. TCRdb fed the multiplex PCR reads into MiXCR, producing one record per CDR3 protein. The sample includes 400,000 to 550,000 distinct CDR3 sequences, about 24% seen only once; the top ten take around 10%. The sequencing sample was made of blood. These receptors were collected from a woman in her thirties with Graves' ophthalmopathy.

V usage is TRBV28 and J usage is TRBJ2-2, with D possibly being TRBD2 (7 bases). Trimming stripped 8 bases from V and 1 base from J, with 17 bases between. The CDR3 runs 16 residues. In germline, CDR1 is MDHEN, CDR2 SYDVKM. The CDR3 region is CASLRGAALNTGELFF. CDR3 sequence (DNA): TGTGCCAGCCTACGGGGGGCAGCCCTGAACACCGGGGAGCTGTTTTTT.

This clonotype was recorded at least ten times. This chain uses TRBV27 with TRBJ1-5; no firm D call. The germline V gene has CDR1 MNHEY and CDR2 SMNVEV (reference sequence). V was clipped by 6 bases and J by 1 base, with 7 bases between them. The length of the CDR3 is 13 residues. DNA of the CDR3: TGTGCCAGCAGCCCGACAAGCAATCAGCCCCAGCATTTT. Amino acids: CASSPTSNQPQHF.

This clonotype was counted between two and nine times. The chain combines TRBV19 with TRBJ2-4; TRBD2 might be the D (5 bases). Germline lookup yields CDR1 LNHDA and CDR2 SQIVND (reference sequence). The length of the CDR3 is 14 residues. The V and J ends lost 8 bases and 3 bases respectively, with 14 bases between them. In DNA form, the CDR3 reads TGTGCCAGTGCGGGTCACATGGGCAAAAACATTCAGTACTTC. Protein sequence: CASAGHMGKNIQYF.

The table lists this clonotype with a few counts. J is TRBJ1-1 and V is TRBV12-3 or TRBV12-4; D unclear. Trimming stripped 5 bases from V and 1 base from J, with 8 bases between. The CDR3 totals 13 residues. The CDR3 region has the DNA TGTGCCAGCAGTGCTATCCGGAACACTGAAGCTTTCTTT. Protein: CASSAIRNTEAFF.

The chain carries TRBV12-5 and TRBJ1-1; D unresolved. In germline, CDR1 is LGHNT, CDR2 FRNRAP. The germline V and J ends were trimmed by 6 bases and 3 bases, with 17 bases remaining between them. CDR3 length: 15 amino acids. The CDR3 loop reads CASGYSQRWDTEAFF. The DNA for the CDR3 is TGTGCTAGTGGCTATAGCCAAAGGTGGGACACTGAAGCTTTCTTT.

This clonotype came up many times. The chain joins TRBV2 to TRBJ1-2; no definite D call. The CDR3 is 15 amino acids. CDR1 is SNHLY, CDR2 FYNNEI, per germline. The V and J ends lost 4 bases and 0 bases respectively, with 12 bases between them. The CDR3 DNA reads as TGTGCCAGCAGTGTCGGGAGGGCCTCTAACTATGGCTACACCTTC. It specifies CASSVGRASNYGYTF. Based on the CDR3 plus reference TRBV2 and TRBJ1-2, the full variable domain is EPEVTQTPSHQVTQMGQEVILRCVPISNHLYFYWYRQILGQKVEFLVSFYNNEISEKSEIFDDQFSVERPDGSNFTLKIRSTKLEDSAMYFCASSVGRASNYGYTFGSGTRLTVV.

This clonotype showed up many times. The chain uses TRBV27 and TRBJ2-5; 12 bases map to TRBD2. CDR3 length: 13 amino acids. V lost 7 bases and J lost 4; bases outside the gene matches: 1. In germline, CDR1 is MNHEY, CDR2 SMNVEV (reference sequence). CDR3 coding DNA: TGTGCCAGCAAACTAGCGGGGGGAGAGACCCAGTACTTC. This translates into CASKLAGGETQYF.

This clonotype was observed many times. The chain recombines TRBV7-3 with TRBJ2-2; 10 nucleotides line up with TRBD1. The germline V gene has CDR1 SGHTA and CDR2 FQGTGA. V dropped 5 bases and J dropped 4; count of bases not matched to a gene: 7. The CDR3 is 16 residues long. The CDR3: CASSDPTGGRTGELFF. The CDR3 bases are TGTGCCAGCAGCGACCCGACAGGGGGCCGCACCGGGGAGCTGTTTTTT.